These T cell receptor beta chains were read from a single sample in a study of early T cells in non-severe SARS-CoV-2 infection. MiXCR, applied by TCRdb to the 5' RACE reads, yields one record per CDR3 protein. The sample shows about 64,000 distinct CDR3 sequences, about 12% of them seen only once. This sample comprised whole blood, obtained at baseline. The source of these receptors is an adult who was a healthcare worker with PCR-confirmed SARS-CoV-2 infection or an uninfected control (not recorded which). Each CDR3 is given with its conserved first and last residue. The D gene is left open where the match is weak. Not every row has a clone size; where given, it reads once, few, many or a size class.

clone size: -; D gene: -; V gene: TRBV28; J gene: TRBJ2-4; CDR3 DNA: TGTGCCAGCAGTTTATTTTTCTCCTACGGCGGAGCCAAAAACATTCAGTACTTC; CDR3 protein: CASSLFFSYGGAKNIQYF
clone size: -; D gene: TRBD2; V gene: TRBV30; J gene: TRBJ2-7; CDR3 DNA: TGTGCCTGGAGAACTAGCGGAACCTACGAGCAGTACTTC; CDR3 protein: CAWRTSGTYEQYF
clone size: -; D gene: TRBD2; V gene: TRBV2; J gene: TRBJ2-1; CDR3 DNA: TGTGCCAGCAGGGGAAGCGGGGGTTACAATGAGCAGTTCTTC; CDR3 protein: CASRGSGGYNEQFF
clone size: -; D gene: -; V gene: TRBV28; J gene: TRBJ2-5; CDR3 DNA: TGTGCCAGCAGCCCCCCGTACGGAGCAGAGACCCAGTACTTC; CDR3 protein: CASSPPYGAETQYF
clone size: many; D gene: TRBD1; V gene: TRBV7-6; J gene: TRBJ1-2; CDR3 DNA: TGTGCCAGCAGCTTTAGACCGGGACAGCCTAACTATGGCTACACCTTC; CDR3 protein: CASSFRPGQPNYGYTF
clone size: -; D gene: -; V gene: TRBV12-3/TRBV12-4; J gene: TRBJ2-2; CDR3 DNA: TGTGCCAGCAGTTTAGCGTACTTACAAGTCGAGGGGGACACCGGGGAGCTGTTTTTT; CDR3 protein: CASSLAYLQVEGDTGELFF
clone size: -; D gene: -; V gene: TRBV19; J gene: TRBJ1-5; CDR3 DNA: TGTGCCAGTAGTATGCTGGGCAATCAGCCCCAGCATTTT; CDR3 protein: CASSMLGNQPQHF
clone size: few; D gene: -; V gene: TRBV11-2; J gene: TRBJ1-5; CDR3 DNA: TGTGCCAGCAGCTTAGAGTACAATCAGCCCCAGCATTTT; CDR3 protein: CASSLEYNQPQHF
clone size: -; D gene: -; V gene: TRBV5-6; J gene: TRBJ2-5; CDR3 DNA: TGTGCCAGCAGCTTCGGGACAAGGAAAGAGACCCAGTACTTC; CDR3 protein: CASSFGTRKETQYF
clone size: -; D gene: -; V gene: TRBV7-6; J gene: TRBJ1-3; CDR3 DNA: TGTGCCAGCAGCTTAGACGGACCCACCAGCTCTGGAAACACCATATATTTT; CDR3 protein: CASSLDGPTSSGNTIYF
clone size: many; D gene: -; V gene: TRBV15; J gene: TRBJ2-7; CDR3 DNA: TGTGCCACCAGCAGAGGACGGGGGTCCTACGAGCAGTACTTC; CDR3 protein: CATSRGRGSYEQYF
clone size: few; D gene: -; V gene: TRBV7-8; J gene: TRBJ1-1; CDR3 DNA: TGTGCCAGCAGCTTAGACGCGGGGAACACTGAAGCTTTCTTT; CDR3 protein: CASSLDAGNTEAFF
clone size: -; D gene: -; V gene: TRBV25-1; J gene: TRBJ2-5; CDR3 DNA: TGTGCCAGCAGTGAAATCGCGGGGACCCAAGAGACCCAGTACTTC; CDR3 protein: CASSEIAGTQETQYF
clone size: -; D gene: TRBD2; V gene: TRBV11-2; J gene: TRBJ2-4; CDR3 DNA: TGTGCCAGCAGCCCCGGTCTAGCGGGAGGCTCCCAAAACATTCAGTACTTC; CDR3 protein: CASSPGLAGGSQNIQYF
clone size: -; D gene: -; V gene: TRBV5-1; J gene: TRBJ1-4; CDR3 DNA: TGCGCCAGCAGCTTGGCGGGCGACAATGAAAAACTGTTTTTT; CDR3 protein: CASSLAGDNEKLFF
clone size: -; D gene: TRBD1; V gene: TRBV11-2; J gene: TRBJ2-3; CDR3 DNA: TGTGCCAGCAGCCTACCCACAGGGGGCGCAGATACGCAGTATTTT; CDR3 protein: CASSLPTGGADTQYF
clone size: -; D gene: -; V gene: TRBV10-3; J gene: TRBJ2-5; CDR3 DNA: TGTGCCATCAGTGAAACGGGAGAGGGGGAGACCCAGTACTTC; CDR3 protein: CAISETGEGETQYF
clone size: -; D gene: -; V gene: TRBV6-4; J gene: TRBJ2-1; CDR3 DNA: TGTGCCAGCAGTGACGGCTATTACAATGAGCAGTTCTTC; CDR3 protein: CASSDGYYNEQFF
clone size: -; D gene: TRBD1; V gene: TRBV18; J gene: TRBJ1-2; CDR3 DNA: TGTGCCAGCTCACTCTTCCGCCGGGGACAGGGGGAACATTCCTATGGCTACACCTTC; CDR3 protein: CASSLFRRGQGEHSYGYTF
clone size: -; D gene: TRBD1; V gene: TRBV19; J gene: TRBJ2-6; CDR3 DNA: TGTGCCAGTAGTACCTCCCGGGGACAGGGGGCGCGTACTGGGGCCAACGTCCTGACTTTC; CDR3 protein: CASSTSRGQGARTGANVLTF
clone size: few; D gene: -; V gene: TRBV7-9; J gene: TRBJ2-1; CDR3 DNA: TGTGCCAGCAGCGCTGAATACTCCTACAATGAGCAGTTCTTC; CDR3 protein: CASSAEYSYNEQFF
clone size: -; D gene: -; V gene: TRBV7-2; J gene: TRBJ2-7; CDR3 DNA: TGTGCCAGCAGCTTACGAGGGAGGGAGCAGTACTTC; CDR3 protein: CASSLRGREQYF
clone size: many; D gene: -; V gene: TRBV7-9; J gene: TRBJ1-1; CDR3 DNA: TGTGCCAGCAGCTTGAGTCTCTCCGAAGCTTTCTTT; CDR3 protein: CASSLSLSEAFF
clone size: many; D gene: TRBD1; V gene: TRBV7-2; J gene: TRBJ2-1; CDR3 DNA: TGTGCCAGCAGCCTTCCAGGGGGCAGCACCTACAATGAGCAGTTCTTC; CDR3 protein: CASSLPGGSTYNEQFF
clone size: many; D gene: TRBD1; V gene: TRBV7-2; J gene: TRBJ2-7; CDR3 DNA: TGTGCCAGCAGCCTGGACAGGGGGGCCTACGAGCAGTACTTC; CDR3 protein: CASSLDRGAYEQYF
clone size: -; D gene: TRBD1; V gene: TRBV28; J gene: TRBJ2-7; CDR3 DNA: TGTGCCAGCAGGGCGGCCGGGACAGATCACGAGCAGTACTTC; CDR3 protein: CASRAAGTDHEQYF
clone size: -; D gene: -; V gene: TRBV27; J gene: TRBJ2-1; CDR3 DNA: TGTGCCAGCAGTTTATCCCTCTACAATGAGCAGTTCTTC; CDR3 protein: CASSLSLYNEQFF
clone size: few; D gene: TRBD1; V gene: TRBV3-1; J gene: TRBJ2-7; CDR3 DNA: TGTGCCAGCAGCCAGGACAGGGGGCTGGAAAACGAGCAGTACTTC; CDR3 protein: CASSQDRGLENEQYF
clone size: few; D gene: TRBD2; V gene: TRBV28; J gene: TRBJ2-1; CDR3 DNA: TGTGCCAGCAGCCTAGCGGGGGCCCACTACAATGAGCAGTTCTTC; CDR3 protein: CASSLAGAHYNEQFF
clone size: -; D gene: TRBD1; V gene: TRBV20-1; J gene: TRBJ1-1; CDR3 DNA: TGCAGTGGGCGGACAGGGGCCACTGAAGCTTTCTTT; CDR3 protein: CSGRTGATEAFF
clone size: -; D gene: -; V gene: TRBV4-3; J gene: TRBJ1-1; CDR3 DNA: TGCGCCAGCAGCCAAGATGCAGGGTGGATCACTGAAGCTTTCTTT; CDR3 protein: CASSQDAGWITEAFF
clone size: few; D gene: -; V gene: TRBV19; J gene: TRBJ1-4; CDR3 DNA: TGTGCCAGTAGTTTGGGACTGGGTGAAAAACTGTTTTTT; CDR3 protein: CASSLGLGEKLFF
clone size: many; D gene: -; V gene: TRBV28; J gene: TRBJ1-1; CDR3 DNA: TGTGCCAGCAGTCCCCGTGGAGGGAACACTGAAGCTTTCTTT; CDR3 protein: CASSPRGGNTEAFF
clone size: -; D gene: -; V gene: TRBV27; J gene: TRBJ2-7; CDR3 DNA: TGTGCCAGCAGTTTTGGAGCCGAGCAGTACTTC; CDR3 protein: CASSFGAEQYF
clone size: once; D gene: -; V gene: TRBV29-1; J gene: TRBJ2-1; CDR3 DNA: TGCAGCTCCAACCCGGACAGCTCCAATGAGCAGTTCTTC; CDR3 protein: CSSNPDSSNEQFF
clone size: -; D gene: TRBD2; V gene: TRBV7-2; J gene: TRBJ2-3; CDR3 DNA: TGTGCCAGCGAAGAGCGGGGGAGCACAGATACGCAGTATTTT; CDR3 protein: CASEERGSTDTQYF
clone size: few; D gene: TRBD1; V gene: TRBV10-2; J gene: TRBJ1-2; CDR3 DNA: TGCGCCAGCAGTGAGAACAGGGGAGATGGCTACACCTTC; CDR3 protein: CASSENRGDGYTF